Shown below are 14 T cell receptor beta chains from a single sample sequenced in a study of technical replicates of blood from several donors. The repertoire was sequenced with immunoSEQ multiplex PCR; TCRdb's copy has only in-frame clones and lacks some. The sample records about 64,000 clones, 80% to 90% being singletons. The sample taken for sequencing was PBMCs. The receptors shown here come from a human donor in good health. Some clones in this sample may be carry-over from other donors' samples.

The V and J genes are TRBV5-6 and TRBJ1-2, with D uncertain. The CDR3 runs to 12 residues. Per the germline V gene, CDR1 is SGHDT and CDR2 is YYEEEE. Trimming stripped 6 bases from V and 4 bases from J, with 10 bases between. The CDR3 reads CASTLEGYGYTF. CDR3 nucleotides: TGTGCCAGCACCCTGGAGGGCTATGGCTACACCTTC.

The CDR3 region has the DNA TGTGCCAGCAGCGGACTCGTCCAAGAGACCCAGTACTTC. This codes for CASSGLVQETQYF. V gene TRBV11-1 combines with J gene TRBJ2-5; the D gene is possibly TRBD2 (5 bases). Germline V CDR1 and CDR2: SGHAT, FQDESV (reference sequence). With 5 bases removed from V and 1 base from J, the gap between germline ends came to 8 bases. The CDR3 totals 13 residues.

The rearrangement uses TRBV5-1 and TRBJ2-2, with D possibly being TRBD1 (6 bases). The CDR3 is 16 amino acids. Germline V gene data show CDR1 as SGHRS and CDR2 as YFSETQ. Trimming took off 3 bases at V and 4 bases at J, with 16 bases between the two ends. The CDR3 region is CASSYGDRSSTGELFF. In nucleotides, the CDR3 is TGCGCCAGCAGCTACGGAGACAGGTCGAGCACCGGGGAGCTGTTTTTT. Using reference TRBV5-1 and TRBJ2-2 for the parts outside the CDR3, the full variable domain is KAGVTQTPRYLIKTRGQQVTLSCSPISGHRSVSWYQQTPGQGLQFLFEYFSETQRNKGNFPGRFSGRQFSNSRSEMNVSTLELGDSALYLCASSYGDRSSTGELFFGEGSRLTVL.

The V call is TRBV7-3, the J call TRBJ2-1; TRBD1 aligns across 9 bases. The CDR3 runs to 13 residues. V lost 5 bases, J lost 7 bases, and 3 bases stayed unmatched. Germline CDR1 reads SGHTA; CDR2 reads FQGTGA. The CDR3 DNA reads TGTGCCAGCAGCCTTGGACAGGGGAATGAGCAGTTCTTC. Protein sequence: CASSLGQGNEQFF.

This clone was seen only a few times. This chain joins TRBV4-3 and TRBJ1-6; D ambiguous. Trimming pared 0 bases from V and 9 bases from J, leaving 9 bases between. Germline CDR1 LGHNA, CDR2 YSLEER. The CDR3 contains 14 residues. As DNA, the CDR3 is TGCGCCAGCAGCCAAGAGTTCACGAGTTCACCCCTCCACTTT. Translating it yields CASSQEFTSSPLHF.

This rearrangement joins TRBV7-2 to TRBJ2-1; 7 positions match TRBD2. The CDR3 has 17 amino acids. CDR1 is SGHTA, CDR2 FQGNSA, per germline. The junction had 14 bases not matched to a gene; V was cut back by 5 bases and J by 4 bases. The CDR3 bases are TGTGCCAGCAGCATTAGAGGGCCTAGCGGAGATTACAATGAGCAGTTCTTC. Amino acids: CASSIRGPSGDYNEQFF.

CDR3 sequence (DNA): TGCAGCGGGGGGACAGTCTACGAGCAGTACTTC. Translating it yields CSGGTVYEQYF. The gene calls are TRBV29-1 and TRBJ2-7; 7 bases are a match to TRBD1. V was clipped by 7 bases and J by 3 bases; unmatched bases: 3. Germline assignment: CDR1 SQVTM and CDR2 ANQGSEA. This CDR3 region has 11 residues.

The V call is TRBV19, the J call TRBJ2-7; TRBD1 matches at 11 bases. The CDR3 runs to 16 residues. V lost 5 bases and J lost 0; bases outside the gene matches: 6. The germline V gene has CDR1 LNHDA and CDR2 SQIVND (reference sequence). CDR3 DNA sequence: TGTGCCAGTAGTGCCGGGACAGGGGGTAGCTCCTACGAGCAGTACTTC. Its translation is CASSAGTGGSSYEQYF.

The chain employs TRBV29-1 and TRBJ1-1, with TRBD1 matching over 10 bases. The germline V gene encodes CDR1 SQVTM and CDR2 ANQGSEA. This CDR3 region has 13 residues. V lost 6 bases and J lost 4; bases outside the gene matches: 5. CDR3 amino acids: CSVARTGGTEAFF. DNA of the CDR3: TGCAGCGTCGCAAGGACAGGGGGCACTGAAGCTTTCTTT.

The chain couples TRBV7-9 to TRBJ1-1; D remains unclear. The CDR3 runs to 14 residues. CDR1 is SEHNR and CDR2 is FQNEAQ in the germline V gene (reference sequence). V gave up 2 bases and J gave up 0 bases, with 7 bases separating them. The CDR3 DNA follows: TGTGCCAGCAGCTTAACAGACATGAACACTGAAGCTTTCTTT. Translating gives CASSLTDMNTEAFF.

The chain carries TRBV7-2 and TRBJ2-7, with 9 bases lining up with TRBD2. The germline V gene encodes CDR1 SGHTA and CDR2 FQGNSA. This CDR3 contains 14 residues. The V and J ends lost 4 bases and 6 bases, in that order; junction bases with no gene match: 7. DNA for the CDR3: TGTGCCAGCAGCTCGAGCGGGAGGTCTGGCGAGCAGTACTTC. It encodes CASSSSGRSGEQYF. The whole variable domain, filled in from reference TRBV7-2 and TRBJ2-7, reads GAGVSQSPSNKVTEKGKDVELRCDPISGHTALYWYRQSLGQGLEFLIYFQGNSAPDKSGLPSDRFSAERTGGSVSTLTIQRTQQEDSAVYLCASSSSGRSGEQYFGPGTRLTVT.

This clone showed up just a few times. The chain is built from TRBV10-3 and TRBJ1-5; a possible D gene is TRBD1 (6 bases). Per germline, CDR1 ENHRY and CDR2 SYGVKD. The length of the CDR3 is 15 residues. Trimming removed 10 bases at V and 1 base at J, with 17 bases between. The CDR3 sequence: CATRGGQESNQPQHF. CDR3 coding DNA: TGTGCCACCCGGGGGGGGCAGGAGAGCAATCAGCCCCAGCATTTT.

The chain employs TRBV21-1 and TRBJ2-7; the D call in the table, TRBD2, was not verified against the DNA. TRBV21-1 is an annotated pseudogene. This CDR3 region has 15 residues. The CDR3 region has the DNA TGTGCCAGCAACCAAACGCCGGGATACTTCTACGAGCAGTACTTC. It yields the protein CASNQTPGYFYEQYF.

This clone showed up just once. The chain has TRBV4-2 and TRBJ2-2, with no clear D. Trimming cost V 2 bases and J 0 bases, with 13 bases left between them. The CDR3 runs to 17 residues. Germline V gives CDR1 LGHNA, CDR2 YNFKEQ. CDR3 sequence: CASSQRRTLANTGELFF. The CDR3 DNA sequence: TGTGCCAGCAGCCAAAGGAGAACACTTGCGAACACCGGGGAGCTGTTTTTT.